Each of the 8 T cell receptor beta chains below was sequenced from the same sample in a study of shared T cell receptors in the human thymus. Some clones are missing from TCRdb's copy, which holds only in-frame ones; the method was immunoSEQ multiplex PCR. The sample has over 650,000 clones, about 87% seen once; the top ten hold approximately 0.0097%. The sample also formed part of further work on human thymus T cells.

Material: thymocytes. The receptor source for this set is a boy younger than two with a congenital heart defect.

The chain joins TRBV28 to TRBJ2-3; D may be TRBD2 (5 bases). The germline CDR1 and CDR2 sequences are MDHEN and SYDVKM. CDR3 length: 15 residues. Trimming removed 1 base from V and 0 bases from J, with 8 bases in between. Here the CDR3 DNA reads TGTGCCAGCAGTTTATTAGAGGGCAGCACAGATACGCAGTATTTT. It is translated as CASSLLEGSTDTQYF.

The V and J genes are TRBV6-6 and TRBJ1-5; D is perhaps TRBD1 (5 bases). The CDR3 runs 15 residues. The V gene's germline CDR1 is MNHNY and CDR2 SVGAGI (reference sequence). V was trimmed by 2 bases and J by 4 bases, leaving 12 bases between them. The DNA for the CDR3 is TGTGCCAGCAGTTACAGGGGTCGGCTGAATCAGCCCCAGCATTTT. This translates into CASSYRGRLNQPQHF.

The chain combines TRBV4-1 with TRBJ2-4; 13 bases are a match to TRBD2. The CDR3 has 15 residues. Germline CDR1 MGHRA, CDR2 YSYEKL. V gave up 4 bases and J gave up 8 bases; unmatched junction bases: 5. The CDR3 loop is CASSRWTSGGYIQYF. In nucleotides, the CDR3 is TGCGCCAGCAGCCGATGGACTAGCGGGGGATACATTCAGTACTTC.

The chain joins TRBV5-3 to TRBJ2-3, with D tentatively TRBD1 (5 bases). TRBV5-3 is an ORF, with its function uncertain. The germline V and J ends were trimmed by 2 bases and 5 bases, with 15 bases remaining between them. The CDR3 contains 15 residues. The CDR3 reads CARSLVYWGGDTQYF. As DNA, the CDR3 is TGTGCCAGAAGCTTAGTTTACTGGGGCGGAGATACGCAGTATTTT.

V is TRBV28 and J is TRBJ1-5; 7 bases are shared with TRBD1. V shed 6 bases, J shed 4 bases, and the junction held 12 bases outside the gene matches. Germline CDR1 reads MDHEN; CDR2 reads SYDVKM. The CDR3 length is 16 residues. The DNA for the CDR3 is TGTGCCAGCAGCCGACAGGGAGAGAGGGAAAATCAGCCCCAGCATTTT. It encodes CASSRQGERENQPQHF. The complete variable domain, with remaining parts taken from reference TRBV28 and TRBJ1-5, reads DVKVTQSSRYLVKRTGEKVFLECVQDMDHENMFWYRQDPGLGLRLIYFSYDVKMKEKGDIPEGYSVSREKKERFSLILESASTNQTSMYLCASSRQGERENQPQHFGDGTRLSIL.

In regard to this clone: One junction end does not reproduce the germline sequence, and a read error may be involved. The V and J genes are TRBV4-2 and TRBJ1-2; no definite D call. CDR3 size: 13 residues. The V gene's germline CDR1 is LGHNA and CDR2 YNFKEQ. As DNA, the CDR3 is TGTGCCAGCAGCCAACCTGACATTGAAGGCCACGCCTTC. As protein: CASSQPDIEGHAF.

The table lists this clone with a count of one. The rearrangement joins TRBV28 to TRBJ2-7, with D maybe TRBD1 (6 bases). The CDR3 spans 13 residues. Trimming left V 7 bases short and J 1 base short, with 11 bases between. CDR1 MDHEN and CDR2 SYDVKM come from the germline V gene. CDR3 residues: CASIGRGSYEQYF. The DNA of the CDR3 is TGTGCCAGCATCGGCAGGGGATCCTACGAGCAGTACTTC.

V is TRBV5-4 and J is TRBJ1-2, with TRBD1 as a possible D gene (6 bases). The CDR3 contains 18 residues. Trimming removed 4 bases at V and 0 bases at J, with 22 bases between. Germline V gene sequence: CDR1 SGHNT, CDR2 YYREEE (reference sequence). As DNA, the CDR3 is TGTGCCAGCAGCCGACTGGAAATACTGGACAGATCTAACTATGGCTACACCTTC. Translation gives CASSRLEILDRSNYGYTF.